Below are 6 T cell receptor beta chains sequenced from a single sample in a study of CD8 T cells in ankylosing spondylitis. Via MiXCR, TCRdb re-called the 5' RACE reads, giving one row per CDR3 protein. The sample contains roughly 68,000 distinct CDR3 sequences, about 6% of which appear only once. What was sequenced was synovial fluid, either unsorted or a sorted T cell fraction (not recorded which). These receptors originate from a male donor with ankylosing spondylitis.

This clonotype was found many times. CDR3 DNA sequence: TGTGCCAGCAGTCCTGACAGGGTCTCTGGGGCCAACGTCCTGACTTTC. It is translated as CASSPDRVSGANVLTF. V usage is TRBV7-9 and J usage is TRBJ2-6; the match to TRBD1 covers 7 bases. Looked up from germline, CDR1 is SEHNR and CDR2 is FQNEAQ (reference sequence). Trimming took 6 bases from V and 0 from J; bases not matched to a gene: 5. This CDR3 is built from 16 residues.

This clonotype is labeled as medium-sized. The CDR3 DNA is TGCAGCGTCGCCTTATACAGGGATATCTCTGAAGCTTTCTTT. This sequence encodes CSVALYRDISEAFF. J is TRBJ1-1 and V is TRBV29-1, with D perhaps TRBD1 (6 bases). The CDR3 totals 14 residues. The V end was cut by 6 bases, the J end by 6 bases, with 20 bases between. Germline CDR1 and CDR2: SQVTM and ANQGSEA.

The chain combines TRBV7-2 with TRBJ2-7; TRBD2 matches at 10 bases. There are 16 residues in the CDR3. CDR1 is SGHTA, CDR2 FQGNSA, per germline. V gave up 0 bases and J gave up 3 bases; unmatched junction bases: 5. CDR3 sequence (DNA): TGTGCCAGCAGCTTAGCTTCGTCTAGCGGGAGCTACGAGCAGTACTTC. This sequence encodes CASSLASSSGSYEQYF.

This clonotype is classed as medium-sized. The chain joins TRBV5-6 to TRBJ2-5, with a possible D match to TRBD1 (6 bases). Germline V gene lookup returns CDR1 SGHDT and CDR2 YYEEEE. The CDR3 sequence is 13 residues long. The germline V and J ends were trimmed by 4 bases and 5 bases, with 12 bases remaining between them. The CDR3 region has the DNA TGTGCCAGCAGCGACACAGGGTTGGAGACCCAGTACTTC. Its protein is CASSDTGLETQYF.

This chain connects TRBV12-3 or TRBV12-4 to TRBJ2-6; D tentatively fits TRBD1 or TRBD2 (5 bases each). Trimming cost V 2 bases and J 1 base, with 15 bases left between them. CDR3 size: 18 residues. Written as DNA, the CDR3 is TGTGCCAGCAGTTTATGGGGCCTAGCTCGATCTGGGGCCAACGTCCTGACTTTC. Protein product: CASSLWGLARSGANVLTF.

The table lists this clonotype with a few counts. This chain uses TRBV7-2 with TRBJ2-5, with no clear D. The CDR3 runs 13 residues. With 1 base removed from V and 3 bases from J, the gap between germline ends came to 6 bases. CDR1 is SGHTA and CDR2 is FQGNSA in the germline V gene. The CDR3, as DNA: TGTGCCAGCAGCTTAGTGGCTGAAGAGACCCAGTACTTC. It specifies CASSLVAEETQYF.